This T cell receptor beta chain was identified in a study of OX40 agonist ivuxolimab in advanced cancers. A note on the overall study: Ivuxolimab was a fully human IgG2 agonistic monoclonal antibody targeting the costimulatory receptor OX40 (CD134). Intravenous ivuxolimab was administered to patients every 2 weeks at six dose levels: 0.01, 0.1, 0.3, 1.5, 3 and 10 mg/kg. Among the approximately 50 dose-escalation patients, 19 had hepatocellular carcinoma, roughly 15 melanoma, 9 renal cell carcinoma and 9 head and neck cancer. In the dose-escalation cohort, roughly 80% of patients were male, and the mean age was roughly 60 years, with a range of about 23 to 85. Patients were allowed to have had prior anti-PD-1, anti-PD-L1 or anti-CTLA-4 therapy, and approximately 43% of the dose-escalation patients had previously received checkpoint inhibitors. Partial responses occurred in three dose-escalation patients, of whom one had hepatocellular carcinoma and two had cutaneous melanoma. Peripheral TCRbeta sequencing was intended to test whether TCR sequence diversity was altered and clonal T-cell expansion was caused by ivuxolimab. The monotherapy dose-escalation portion (N of about 50 patients) of the phase I ivuxolimab trial is reported in the paper.

Broad study findings and their caveats: After ivuxolimab, more expanded clones were found on average in CD8+ T cells than in CD4+ T cells. At doses of 0.1 to 3.0 mg/kg, clonal expansion of both CD4+ and CD8+ T cells in blood was seen between baseline and week 6. Low levels of normalized T-cell clonal expansion were also shown by some nonresponding patients. Partial responders in the 0.1-3.0 mg/kg groups had among the lowest normalized peripheral clonal expansion, especially among CD8+ T cells. Antigen specificity was not determined for the clonally expanded peripheral T cells.

The trial excluded patients who had a history of autoimmune disease or were on systemic immunosuppression. Peripheral blood for TCR sequencing was collected from all dose cohorts at baseline, on cycle 4 day 1, and on cycle 7 day 1. Samples were obtained from an open-label, multicenter, first-in-human phase I dose-escalation trial of ivuxolimab. Adults with locally advanced or metastatic melanoma, renal cell carcinoma, hepatocellular carcinoma or head and neck squamous cell carcinoma were enrolled in the trial. Before TCR sequencing, CD4+ and CD8+ T cells were separately sorted from peripheral blood. Worth noting for this clone: Its specific antigen is unknown. No base-level quality is on record; no much larger clone is a single base apart.

For sequencing of the TCRbeta CDR3 region, genomic DNA was extracted from the sorted cells. The immunoSEQ Assay was used to sequence the TCRbeta CDR3 regions. Drawn from immuneACCESS, this table holds only the in-frame rearrangements with V and J called that TCRdb kept. Clones are partly lost; checked studies trace under half to an unresolved V gene and leave the rest unexplained. The sample includes tens of thousands of clones, with about nine tenths observed a single time. Roughly 6% of the sample goes to the ten largest clones. V lost 5 bases and J lost 4 bases; the stretch between them is 22 bases long. The CDR3, cysteine through phenylalanine, is 17 amino acids long. Only the CDR3 part of the read is kept: 51 bases, read in frame from the first base. In the germline V gene (reference sequence), CDR1 corresponds to MNHEY and CDR2 to SMNVEV.

Here the chain combines TRBV27 and TRBJ2-3; no D segment can be confidently identified. Source: CD4+ or CD8+ T cells sorted from blood, taken in a trial of the OX40 agonist ivuxolimab. The clonotype comes from an adult with an advanced solid tumor such as melanoma, head and neck, liver or kidney cancer. The bases are TGTGCCAGCAGTCCGCCCCCGGGCTTAGTGGGTCCAGATACGCAGTATTTT. Its protein product is CASSPPPGLVGPDTQYF.